This T cell receptor beta chain was captured in a study of cytomegalovirus exposure and HLA in healthy donors (dated by TCRdb to the late 2010s). A note on the overall study: According to an earlier analysis of 550 to 700 of the donors, about 179 million T cells yielded 117 million unique TCR beta sequences and about 300 Gb of sequence data. Roughly 300 gigabases of sequencing data and 70 million to 95 million unique TCR sequences made up an early release that covered approximately 650 HLA-typed donors. Of the approximately 400 genotyped donors, approximately 83% fell in the genetic ancestry cluster associated with self-reported Caucasian donors. The study was designed to test whether signatures of past pathogen exposure could be identified by cataloging public T cell receptors. The T cell repertoires of several hundred subjects were profiled by immunosequencing and related to cytomegalovirus serostatus. A separate validation cohort of some 130 different subjects was used in addition to the approximately 640-subject first cohort. To predict cytomegalovirus infection status, the study brought together high-throughput TCR immunosequencing, statistical association of individual TCRs with disease status, and machine learning. To study patterns of TCR occurrence, a later analysis re-analyzed previously published TCR beta repertoires from several hundred donors and added high-resolution HLA genotyping. Rather than using new phenotypic data, the later analysis identified candidate immune exposures from TCR beta sequences and from how often those sequences occurred across donors. An earlier analysis of around 540 of the donors applied high-throughput TCR beta sequencing to assess whether each TCR beta V gene segment acted as functional or pseudogenic. Alongside the repertoire data, information on donor age, sex, ethnicity and CMV serostatus was compiled. A later genetic analysis used genome-wide SNP genotypes for about 60% of the 666 donors, treating that subset as a discovery cohort. All discovery cohort repertoires had been generated on a single sequencing platform. HLA typing included class I and class II loci at four-digit resolution. Typing coverage varied by locus: about 629-630 donors for A, B, C, DRB1 and DQB1; roughly 520 for DQA1; over 600 for DPA1; 450 to 480 for DPB1. A few DR-DQ haplotypes were treated as single units for association and clustering because of strong linkage in the cohort. Across under 500 genotyped donors of the cohort, an average of approximately 240,000 unique TCR beta nucleotide sequences per donor were sequenced, and roughly 18% of those sequences were non-productive.

The germline V end is reduced by 11 bases and the J end by 5 bases; junction bases left unmatched: 16. As encoded in the germline V gene, CDR1 is ENHRY while CDR2 is SYGVKD. The CDR3 contains 16 residues, cysteine and phenylalanine counted. Only the CDR3 DNA is retained, 48 bases long and in frame from the first base. The cohort comprised 550 to 700 healthy bone marrow donors. All cohort members were sampled while nominally healthy, although unrecorded immune exposures were likely present. The donor tested CMV seropositive and was one of the 289 seropositive cohort members. A peripheral blood sample was provided by each donor, and peripheral blood mononuclear cells were used for TCR beta sequencing. Genomic DNA was extracted from the blood cell samples with the Qiagen DNeasy Blood Extraction Kit. Here is what the overall study found, with its caveats: Specific HLA alleles were associated with over 15,000 TCR beta sequences at a false discovery rate of 0.05 in a later analysis. The earlier analysis of some 560 of the donors excluded 15 to 20 rarely observed V segments, including chromosome 9 orphons, because counts were too low. The cohort was sequenced for TCR beta chains only, and without alpha or paired-chain data the features that could be detected were limited. It was suggested by the authors that the approach could potentially be generalized to other disease states and immunological phenotypes. In a later analysis, most CMV-associated TCR beta chains were found to appear HLA-restricted, with HLA associations seemingly driven largely by CMV exposure. Because some donors lacked HLA typing at each locus, the association tests relied only on the typed subset. A later genetic analysis associated a missense DCLRE1C variant with V-gene and J-gene trimming of TCR beta chains, and an independent cohort replicated the association. Correlated functional status among segregating V segments might be attributable to linkage disequilibrium, but an unknown experimental factor could not be ruled out. The presence/absence analyses assumed that sequencing depth was roughly uniform across donors, and that assumption may not be true. According to a later analysis, TCR association rates differed among HLA loci, with DRB1 alleles showing the most associated TCRs and HLA-C alleles showing the fewest. Broadly in line with IMGT annotations, most TCR beta V segments showed up in productive rearrangements about 87% or about 30% of the time in an earlier analysis of some 590 of the donors. Immune exposure information for the cohort was limited to CMV serostatus. A further reported finding was that TCR beta sequences accurately predicted the HLA-A and HLA-B alleles for most subjects in the first cohort. The classifier was reported to diagnose cytomegalovirus status with high specificity and sensitivity in both the original cohort and the validation cohort. The study listed 150 to 200 TCR beta chains as associated with cytomegalovirus. Compared with the 666-donor mean, donors in an Asian-associated ancestry cluster had fewer N-insertions in productive TCRs, according to a later genetic analysis. In vitro tests confirmed that three of the cytomegalovirus-associated TCR beta chains recognize cytomegalovirus antigens. When HLA alleles, especially DR and DQ, strongly co-occurred, attributing TCR associations to individual alleles was difficult. Some IMGT-functional V segments, including TRBV6-2 and TRBV6-3, could not be told apart with the 87-base-pair reads, so those segments were excluded. In a later analysis, HLA-associated TCR beta chains showed more clonal expansion and lower generation probabilities than non-associated chains that were equally common. A cluster of highly shared sequence variants was judged likely to represent a technical artifact of the sequencing pipeline. According to a later analysis, parvovirus B19, influenza, CMV and Epstein-Barr virus appeared linked to several top co-occurrence clusters. While some public TCRs were present in many individuals, most TCR sequences turned up only very rarely across donors.

This clone was detected only once. Its antigen remains unidentified. No much larger clonotype is one base removed from it; base qualities were not supplied. Receptor libraries were prepared by the immunoSEQ multiplex PCR assay. A mixture of 60 forward primers for TCR Vbeta segments and 13 reverse primers for TCR Jbeta segments was used in the multiplex PCR. The CDR3 region of rearranged TCR beta genes was amplified from genomic DNA with a multiplex PCR assay. The Illumina HiSeq System was used to sequence the amplified TCR beta libraries as 87-base-pair reads. In the paper's pipeline: A later analysis tallied approximately 87 million unique TCR beta chains across the 666 repertoires, and around 10 million of those chains were shared by two or more donors. Raw reads were error-corrected and collapsed into unique sequences with a nearest-neighbor algorithm that merged closely related sequences to remove PCR and sequencing errors. Alignment of CDR3 sequences to IMGT reference sequences was used to assign V, D and J gene segments. For a sequence to be retained, at least a six-nucleotide match to both a V gene segment and a J gene segment was required. A rearrangement was called productive if the CDR3 had no stop codons and remained in frame with V and J, and every other rearrangement was called non-productive. CDR3 was defined by IMGT convention, running from the second conserved V-encoded cysteine to the conserved J-encoded phenylalanine. The earlier analysis of roughly 590 of the donors excluded any sequence lacking an unambiguous match to a single V gene segment. An earlier analysis of 587 of the donors called V segments functional above 56.7% productive rearrangements and segregating when the between-donor standard deviation exceeded 5%. To diagnose cytomegalovirus status from the catalog of TCR beta chain sequences, a statistical classification framework was built. In a later analysis, V and J genes were assigned by comparing TCR nucleotide sequences against IMGT/GENE-DB human TR gene sequences. The TCRdist pipeline was used in a later analysis to assign CDR3 sequences and most-parsimonious VDJ recombination scenarios. In a later analysis, every TCR beta chain was defined by the combination of its CDR3 amino acid sequence and its V-gene family, and reads without a unique V-gene family were dropped. To address suspected cross-contamination and a sequencing artifact, a later analysis removed over 500 highly shared, low-generation-probability nucleotide sequences. In a later analysis, a clonal expansion index for each public chain was calculated from normalized within-repertoire ranks of inferred template counts. In a later analysis, generation probabilities were computed using a VDJ recombination model fitted to out-of-frame rearrangements, and the results were checked against IGoR. In a later analysis, hypergeometric tests were used to score TCR-TCR, TCR-HLA and TCR-CMV co-occurrence, with a repertoire-size bias correction applied to TCR pairs. In a later analysis, false discovery rates were estimated by permuting HLA or CMV assignments 20 times. A later analysis grouped co-occurring TCRs with DBSCAN, adding TCRdist sequence similarity when clustering within HLA-allele-positive subsets. Co-occurrence clustering excluded repertoires with fewer than 30,000 or more than 120,000 public chains, plus five with anomalous nucleotide sharing. TCRdb stores this immuneACCESS table with in-frame sequences only. Part of the clones is absent; in the studies checked, under half of the shortfall reflects unresolved V genes, and no reason is known for the rest. V and J calls and clone size are those listed in that table; D and trimming were worked out from the DNA. This sample comprises 150,000 to 180,000 clones, 80% of them detected only once. Jointly, the top ten make up 9.5% to 15% of the sample.

The V gene is TRBV10-3 and the J gene is TRBJ2-2; TRBD2 aligns with 8 central bases. The receptor was derived from a man aged 30 to 39 in good health and CMV-seropositive. The sample taken for sequencing was PBMCs. The sequence in DNA is TGTGCCTCAAGGGGAACTAGCGGTACGGTGACCGGGGAGCTGTTTTTT. Its protein product is CASRGTSGTVTGELFF.